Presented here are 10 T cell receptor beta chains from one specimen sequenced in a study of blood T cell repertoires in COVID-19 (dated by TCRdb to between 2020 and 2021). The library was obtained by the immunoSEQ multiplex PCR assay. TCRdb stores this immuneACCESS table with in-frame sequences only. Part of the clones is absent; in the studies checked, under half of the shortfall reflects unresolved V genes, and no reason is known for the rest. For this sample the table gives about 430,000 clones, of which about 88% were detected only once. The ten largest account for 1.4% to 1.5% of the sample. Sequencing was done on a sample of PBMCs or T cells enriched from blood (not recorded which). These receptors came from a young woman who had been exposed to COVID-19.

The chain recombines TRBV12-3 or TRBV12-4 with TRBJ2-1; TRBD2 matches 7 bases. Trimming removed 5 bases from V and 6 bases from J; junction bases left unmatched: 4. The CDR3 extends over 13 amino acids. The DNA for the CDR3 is TGTGCCAGCAGTGGACTAGGCGGCAATGAGCAGTTCTTC. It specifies CASSGLGGNEQFF.

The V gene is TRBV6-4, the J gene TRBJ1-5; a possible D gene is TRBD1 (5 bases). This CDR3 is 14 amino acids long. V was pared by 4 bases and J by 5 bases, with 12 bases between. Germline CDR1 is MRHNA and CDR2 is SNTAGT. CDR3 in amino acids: CASSGTVGDQPQHF. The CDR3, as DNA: TGTGCCAGCAGTGGGACGGTAGGGGATCAGCCCCAGCATTTT.

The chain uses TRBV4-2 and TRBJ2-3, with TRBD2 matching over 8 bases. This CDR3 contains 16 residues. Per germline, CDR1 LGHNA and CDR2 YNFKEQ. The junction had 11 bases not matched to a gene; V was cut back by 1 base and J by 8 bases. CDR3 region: CASSQAHGRAHSTQYF. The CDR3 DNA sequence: TGTGCCAGCAGCCAAGCCCACGGGAGGGCGCACAGTACGCAGTATTTT.

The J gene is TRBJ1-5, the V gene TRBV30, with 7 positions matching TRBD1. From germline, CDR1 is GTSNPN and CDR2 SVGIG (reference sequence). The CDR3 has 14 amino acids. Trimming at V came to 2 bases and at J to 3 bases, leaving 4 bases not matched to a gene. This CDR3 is CAWSPGTVNQPQHF. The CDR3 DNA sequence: TGTGCCTGGAGTCCCGGGACAGTCAATCAGCCCCAGCATTTT.

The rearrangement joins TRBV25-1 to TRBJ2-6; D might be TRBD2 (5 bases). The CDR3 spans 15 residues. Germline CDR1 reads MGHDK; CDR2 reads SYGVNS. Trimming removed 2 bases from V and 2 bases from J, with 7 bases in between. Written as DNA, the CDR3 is TGTGCCAGCAGTGAACCCGGGACTGGGGCCAACGTCCTGACTTTC. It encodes CASSEPGTGANVLTF.

The DNA of the CDR3 is TGTGCCAGCAGTTACTCCCGGACAGGTAATCAGCCCCAGCATTTT. Translation: CASSYSRTGNQPQHF. V gene TRBV6-5 combines with J gene TRBJ1-5, with TRBD1 matching over 7 bases. The CDR3 length is 15 residues. V gave up 0 bases and J gave up 4 bases; unmatched junction bases: 3. The V gene's germline CDR1 is MNHEY and CDR2 SVGAGI.

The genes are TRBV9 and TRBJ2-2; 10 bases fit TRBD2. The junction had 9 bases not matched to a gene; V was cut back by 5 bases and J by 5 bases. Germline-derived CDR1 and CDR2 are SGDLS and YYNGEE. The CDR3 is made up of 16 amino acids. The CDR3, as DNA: TGTGCCAGCAGTCCAATAGCGGGGGGTGGTACCGGGGAGCTGTTTTTT. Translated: CASSPIAGGGTGELFF.

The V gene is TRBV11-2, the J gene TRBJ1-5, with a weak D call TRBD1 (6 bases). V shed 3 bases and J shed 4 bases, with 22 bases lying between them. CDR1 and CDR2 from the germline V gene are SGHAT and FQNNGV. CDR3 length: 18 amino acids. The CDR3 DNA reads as TGTGCCAGCAGCTTGGGGTTGGGGGCAGGCCAAGGGAATCAGCCCCAGCATTTT. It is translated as CASSLGLGAGQGNQPQHF.

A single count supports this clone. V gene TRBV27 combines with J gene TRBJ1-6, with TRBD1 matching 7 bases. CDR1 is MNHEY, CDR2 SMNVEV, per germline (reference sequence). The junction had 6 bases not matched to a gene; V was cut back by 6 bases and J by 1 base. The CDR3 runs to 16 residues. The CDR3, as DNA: TGTGCCAGCAGACAAGACAGGGCGTCCTATAATTCACCCCTCCACTTT. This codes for CASRQDRASYNSPLHF.

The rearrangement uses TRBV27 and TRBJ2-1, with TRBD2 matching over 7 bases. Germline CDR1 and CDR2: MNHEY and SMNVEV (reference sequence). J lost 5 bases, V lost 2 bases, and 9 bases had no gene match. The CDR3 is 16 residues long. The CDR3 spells CASSLMSGARHNEQFF. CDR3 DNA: TGTGCCAGCAGTTTAATGAGCGGGGCGAGACACAATGAGCAGTTCTTC.